Sequencing of this T cell receptor (beta chain) was carried out in a study of lymphopenia after photon versus proton radiotherapy. Comments on this clone: What it binds is not known.

Study-level points and caveats: A bigger post-nadir fall in TCR diversity correlated inversely with survival time in deceased patients.

Sequencing was performed with immunoSEQ multiplex PCR; in TCRdb, only in-frame clones are kept and a portion is missing. The sample consists of thousands of clones, about 65% of them appearing once. The CDR3 consists of 13 residues. V lost 6 bases, J lost 6 bases, and 15 bases lay in between. Germline CDR1 reads SGHTA; CDR2 reads FQGNSA. Here the sequenced sample was peripheral blood, taken from a patient treated with proton-based radiotherapy. This clonotype was obtained from a man aged 80 or over with esophageal cancer. V usage is TRBV7-2 and J usage is TRBJ2-7; TRBD2 might be the D (5 bases). CDR3 region: CASSSQRGGEQYF. The CDR3 nucleotides read TGTGCCAGCAGTTCACAGAGAGGAGGCGAGCAGTACTTC.